These 25 T cell receptor beta chains came from one sample sequenced in a study of radiotherapy plus CTLA-4 blockade in lung cancer. Using immunoSEQ multiplex PCR, the repertoire was profiled, and TCRdb retains in-frame clones only, with some absent. The sample yields about 97,000 clones, roughly 74% seen once. The sample here was peripheral blood, taken from a patient treated with radiotherapy plus ipilimumab. All receptors come from a human donor with non-small cell lung cancer who had a partial response to radiotherapy plus ipilimumab. Some clones in this sample may be carry-over from other donors' samples.

This clone showed up just a few times. J is TRBJ2-5 and V is TRBV9; a possible D gene is TRBD2 (6 bases). Between the trimmed V and J ends, which lost 1 base and 4 bases, there was a span of 8 bases. The CDR3 consists of 13 residues. Germline V CDR1 and CDR2: SGDLS, YYNGEE. This CDR3 is CASSVQAGETQYF. The CDR3 bases are TGTGCCAGCAGCGTACAAGCGGGAGAGACCCAGTACTTC.

The gene calls are TRBV14 and TRBJ1-2; D unclear. The CDR3 is 14 residues long. The germline CDR1 and CDR2 sequences are SGHDN and FVKESK. V shed 4 bases and J shed 4 bases, with 13 bases lying between them. CDR3 protein: CASSRSQEAYGYTF. The CDR3 nucleotides read TGTGCCAGCAGCCGTTCCCAAGAGGCCTATGGCTACACCTTC.

The CDR3 nucleotides read TGCGCCAGCAGCTTGGAACTAGCGGGAGTTCGATTCTTC. Its translation: CASSLELAGVRFF. The rearrangement joins TRBV5-1 to TRBJ2-1; 11 bases line up with TRBD2. This CDR3 has 13 amino acids. V lost 0 bases to trimming and J lost 16 bases; unmatched junction nucleotides: 6. Germline V gene lookup returns CDR1 SGHRS and CDR2 YFSETQ.

The gene calls are TRBV7-8 and TRBJ2-7, with TRBD1 identical over 8 bases. Germline-derived CDR1 and CDR2 are SGHVS and FQNEAQ. V was clipped by 5 bases and J by 3 bases; unmatched bases: 15. This CDR3 has 17 amino acids. CDR3 nucleotide sequence: TGTGCCAGCAGCCTAAGGGACAGGCCTACCCTAGACTACGAGCAGTACTTC. Its translation is CASSLRDRPTLDYEQYF.

The chain links TRBV9 to TRBJ2-3, with TRBD2 matching 13 bases. Looked up from germline, CDR1 is SGDLS and CDR2 is YYNGEE. Trimming removed 5 bases from V and 7 bases from J; junction bases left unmatched: 4. CDR3 length equals 14 residues. The CDR3 region is CASSVGTSGNTQYF. In DNA, the CDR3 is TGTGCCAGCAGTGTGGGGACTAGCGGGAATACGCAGTATTTT.

The chain joins TRBV4-3 to TRBJ2-2; 10 positions agree with TRBD2. The CDR3 runs 18 residues. Germline CDR1 LGHNA, CDR2 YSLEER. Germline trimming cut 0 bases from V and 2 bases from J; bases unmatched to any gene: 6. The CDR3 region is CASSQDAQRGGNTGELFF. The CDR3 DNA sequence: TGCGCCAGCAGCCAAGATGCCCAGCGGGGGGGCAACACCGGGGAGCTGTTTTTT.

V and J are TRBV7-8 and TRBJ2-2; 7 positions match TRBD2. The V gene end was trimmed by 8 bases and the J gene end by 2 bases; junction bases not matched to a gene: 2. The CDR3 has 13 residues. Germline V lookup: CDR1 SGHVS, CDR2 FQNEAQ. CDR3 region: CASRDYNTGELFF. CDR3 DNA: TGTGCCAGCCGGGACTATAACACCGGGGAGCTGTTTTTT.

The V gene is TRBV6-5, the J gene TRBJ1-6, with 7 bases lining up with TRBD1. V lost 6 bases to trimming and J lost 7 bases; unmatched junction nucleotides: 9. The germline gives CDR1 MNHEY, CDR2 SVGAGI. The CDR3 extends over 15 amino acids. In DNA form, the CDR3 reads TGTGCCAGCAGCAGACGGACAGGAACAAATTCACCCCTCCACTTT. Protein product: CASSRRTGTNSPLHF.

This clone has just a few counts. The J gene is TRBJ2-7, the V gene TRBV14; 8 nucleotides match TRBD2. Germline loops: CDR1 SGHDN, CDR2 FVKESK. Trimming at V came to 1 base and at J to 2 bases, leaving 13 bases not matched to a gene. The CDR3 is 18 residues long. CDR3 loop: CASSQVGYSGTSPYEQYF. The CDR3 DNA reads as TGTGCCAGCAGCCAAGTGGGTTATAGCGGGACCTCCCCCTACGAGCAGTACTTC.

J is TRBJ1-6 and V is TRBV7-3; 9 bases match TRBD1. The CDR3 consists of 21 residues. Per the germline V gene, CDR1 is SGHTA and CDR2 is FQGTGA. V shed 5 bases, J shed 3 bases, and the junction held 20 bases outside the gene matches. Here the CDR3 reads CASSRNLGTGITPNYNSPLHF. CDR3 in DNA: TGTGCCAGCAGCCGCAATTTAGGGACAGGGATAACACCGAACTATAATTCACCCCTCCACTTT.

In DNA, the CDR3 is TGTGCCAGCAGTTTGAGATTCCGATCGGGAGGGACAGAGACCCAGTACTTC. This sequence encodes CASSLRFRSGGTETQYF. V usage is TRBV28 and J usage is TRBJ2-5, with 8 bases fitting TRBD2. This CDR3 has 17 amino acids. The V gene's germline CDR1 is MDHEN and CDR2 SYDVKM. V gave up 3 bases and J gave up 4 bases; unmatched junction bases: 13.

The V and J genes are TRBV5-6 and TRBJ2-7; D is possibly TRBD1 (5 bases). The ends were cut back, 3 bases at V and 3 bases at J, with 16 bases in the middle. Germline V gene data show CDR1 as SGHDT and CDR2 as YYEEEE. This CDR3 contains 15 residues. The CDR3 region is CASSYSPQGYYEQYF. The CDR3 coding sequence is TGTGCCAGCAGCTACTCGCCGCAGGGTTACTACGAGCAGTACTTC.

The V call is TRBV30, the J call TRBJ1-1; D is perhaps TRBD1 (6 bases). In germline, CDR1 is GTSNPN, CDR2 SVGIG (reference sequence). This CDR3 is built from 15 residues. V was cut by 2 bases and J by 0 bases, with 13 bases left in between. The CDR3 loop is CAWSTKGQLNTEAFF. The CDR3 DNA is TGTGCCTGGAGTACTAAGGGACAACTGAACACTGAAGCTTTCTTT. Using reference TRBV30 and TRBJ1-1 for the parts outside the CDR3, the full variable domain is SQTIHQWPATLVQPVGSPLSLECTVEGTSNPNLYWYRQAAGRGLQLLFYSVGIGQISSEVPQNLSASRPQDRQFILSSKKLLLSDSGFYLCAWSTKGQLNTEAFFGQGTRLTVV.

In this sample, this clone turned up once. Other nucleotide sequences from this sample produce the same CDR3. The chain couples TRBV6-6 to TRBJ1-6; no reliable D call. The V end was cut by 8 bases, the J end by 5 bases, with 13 bases between. This CDR3 is 14 amino acids long. Germline V gives CDR1 MNHNY, CDR2 SVGAGI (reference sequence). The CDR3 nucleotides are TGTGCCAGCCGTAGCGGGCAAGATAATTCACCCCTCCACTTT. Translated: CASRSGQDNSPLHF.

The chain has TRBV28 and TRBJ2-6; no clear D. CDR1 MDHEN and CDR2 SYDVKM come from the germline V gene. The CDR3 runs 13 residues. V was trimmed by 6 bases and J by 0 bases, leaving 3 bases between them. DNA for the CDR3: TGTGCCAGCAGGGCCTCTGGGGCCAACGTCCTGACTTTC. Translation gives CASRASGANVLTF.

Worth noting for this clone: This CDR3 is also generated by other DNA sequences in the sample. The chain recombines TRBV6-5 with TRBJ1-2, with TRBD1 matching over 7 bases. The CDR3 is made up of 13 amino acids. Germline V gives CDR1 MNHEY, CDR2 SVGAGI. Germline trimming cut 5 bases from V and 5 bases from J; bases unmatched to any gene: 5. The CDR3 spells CASSEGGRYGYTF. The CDR3 DNA is TGTGCCAGCAGTGAAGGGGGCAGGTATGGCTACACCTTC.

The chain recombines TRBV18 with TRBJ2-2; 7 positions agree with TRBD1. CDR3 length: 15 amino acids. Germline-derived CDR1 and CDR2 are KGHSH and LQKENI. V was clipped by 3 bases and J by 1 base; unmatched bases: 2. The CDR3 DNA is TGTGCCAGCTCACCGGGACAGCAGAACACCGGGGAGCTGTTTTTT. It encodes CASSPGQQNTGELFF.

CDR3 residues: CASSYRQGLEQETQYF. The CDR3, as DNA: TGTGCCAGCAGTTACCGGCAAGGACTAGAGCAAGAGACCCAGTACTTC. The chain is built from TRBV6-6 and TRBJ2-5; 7 nucleotides match TRBD2. CDR1 and CDR2 from the germline V gene are MNHNY and SVGAGI (reference sequence). V was clipped by 2 bases and J by 2 bases; unmatched bases: 8. The CDR3 has 16 amino acids.

Worth noting for this clone: This specimen includes other DNA sequences encoding the same CDR3. This chain uses TRBV6-5 with TRBJ2-2; 9 nucleotides match TRBD2. V dropped 6 bases and J dropped 2; count of bases not matched to a gene: 4. The CDR3 contains 15 residues. Germline assignment: CDR1 MNHEY and CDR2 SVGAGI. CDR3 sequence reads: CASRLAGVNTGELFF. In DNA, the CDR3 is TGTGCCAGCAGATTAGCGGGAGTCAACACCGGGGAGCTGTTTTTT.

This sequence joins TRBV27 and TRBJ2-2; 7 nucleotides agree with TRBD1. V lost 7 bases to trimming and J lost 2 bases; unmatched junction nucleotides: 7. The CDR3 is 15 residues long. The germline V gene encodes CDR1 MNHEY and CDR2 SMNVEV (reference sequence). CDR3 in amino acids: CASKGQFINTGELFF. CDR3 DNA sequence: TGTGCCAGCAAGGGACAGTTTATAAACACCGGGGAGCTGTTTTTT.

The J gene is TRBJ2-1, the V gene TRBV9, with 10 bases aligning to TRBD1. V lost 4 bases and J lost 9; bases outside the gene matches: 10. This CDR3 is built from 15 residues. Germline V lookup: CDR1 SGDLS, CDR2 YYNGEE. The CDR3 sequence is CASSIRPGQGSEQFF. The DNA of the CDR3 is TGTGCCAGCAGCATCCGTCCGGGACAGGGGTCTGAGCAGTTCTTC.

This clone was recorded once. The genes are TRBV7-8 and TRBJ1-5; 7 bases line up with TRBD1. The CDR3 loop spans 15 amino acids. After removal of 5 bases from V and 7 bases from J, the junction contained 11 bases not matched to a gene. CDR1 is SGHVS, CDR2 FQNEAQ, per germline. CDR3 sequence: CASSQGQEEGQPQHF. In DNA, the CDR3 is TGTGCCAGCAGCCAAGGACAGGAGGAGGGCCAGCCCCAGCATTTT.

The gene calls are TRBV27 and TRBJ2-1; D is uncertain. Germline CDR1 MNHEY, CDR2 SMNVEV (reference sequence). The length of the CDR3 is 14 residues. Trimming took off 5 bases at V and 3 bases at J, with 11 bases between the two ends. DNA of the CDR3: TGTGCCAGCAGTAAGAGTCGCCGCTACAATGAGCAGTTCTTC. Protein: CASSKSRRYNEQFF.

The V gene is TRBV30, the J gene TRBJ1-1; TRBD1 agrees at 8 bases. The J segment lost 3 bases and the V segment lost 7 bases, leaving 4 bases of the junction unmatched. CDR3 length: 12 residues. Germline loops: CDR1 GTSNPN, CDR2 SVGIG (reference sequence). CDR3 DNA sequence: TGTGCCTCCGACAGGGGAGACACTGAAGCTTTCTTT. Translation: CASDRGDTEAFF.

The rearrangement links TRBV25-1 to TRBJ2-4, with D perhaps matching TRBD1 (6 bases). CDR3 size: 17 residues. Germline loops: CDR1 MGHDK, CDR2 SYGVNS. Trimming took 2 bases from V and 0 from J, leaving 14 bases between them. For the CDR3, the DNA is TGTGCCAGCAGTGAACGGGACACCTCCTTAGCCAAAAACATTCAGTACTTC. Its translation: CASSERDTSLAKNIQYF.